The clone carrying this TCR beta chain was counted once. Its cognate antigen is unknown. Investigators isolated RNA and reverse transcribed it into cDNA to act as the sequencing template. The method was immunoSEQ multiplex PCR; TCRdb's version includes in-frame clones alone and lacks a portion of them. The data show 160,000 or so clones, around 71% seen once. This entry is derived from a study of CD8+ T cells in alopecia areata. Study findings and constraints: Patients shared TCRs less clearly than mice did, possibly owing to HLA. Clonality exceeded that of normal scalp in lesional scalp, most notably in alopecia totalis/universalis.

Germline values: CDR1 GTSNPN, CDR2 SVGIG (reference sequence). This CDR3 comprises 15 residues. The V gene lost 2 bases and the J gene lost 9 bases, with 21 bases spanning the gap. The sequence was collected from a human donor with alopecia areata. The specimen comprised CD8+ T cells sorted from blood, sampled at week 0. The rearrangement links TRBV30 to TRBJ2-3; D is uncertain. The DNA for the CDR3 is TGTGCCTGGAGTAGGATAGTAGCTTCGCTTGAAACGCAGTATTTT. Translating gives CAWSRIVASLETQYF.